This TCR beta chain was profiled in a study of cytomegalovirus exposure and HLA in healthy donors. The primer mix had 60 Vbeta and 13 Jbeta primers. Assay: immunoSEQ multiplex PCR; the TCRdb copy retains only in-frame clones and omits some. Counted here are about 190,000 clones, over 9.5% occurring once; the ten biggest clones make up 7.8%. Germline CDR1 is MNHEY and CDR2 is SVGAGI. Trimming shortened V by 0 bases and J by 0 bases, and 6 bases separated the two germline ends. The CDR3 has 14 amino acids. The receptor comes from a man aged 50-60 years in good health and CMV-seropositive. The chain employs TRBV6-5 and TRBJ2-7; D gene unclear. The sample comprised PBMCs. CDR3 amino acids: CASSYSYSSYEQYF. In nucleotides, the CDR3 is TGTGCCAGCAGTTACTCGTACAGCTCCTACGAGCAGTACTTC.